The TCR beta chain described here comes from a study of blood T cell repertoires in COVID-19. TCRdb's table, derived via immunoSEQ multiplex PCR, lists solely in-frame clones and lacks some. The sample consists of around 46,000 clones, about 86% of them appearing once. V lost 1 base to trimming and J lost 5 bases; unmatched junction nucleotides: 5. This CDR3 has 15 residues. Germline V gives CDR1 SGHRS, CDR2 YFSETQ. The V gene is TRBV5-1, the J gene TRBJ2-5, with TRBD2 identical over 10 bases. Sequencing was carried out using peripheral blood. The clonotype originates from a middle-aged man with active COVID-19. CDR3 sequence: CASSLLAGAEETQYF. Written as DNA, the CDR3 is TGCGCCAGCAGCTTGCTAGCGGGAGCGGAGGAGACCCAGTACTTC.